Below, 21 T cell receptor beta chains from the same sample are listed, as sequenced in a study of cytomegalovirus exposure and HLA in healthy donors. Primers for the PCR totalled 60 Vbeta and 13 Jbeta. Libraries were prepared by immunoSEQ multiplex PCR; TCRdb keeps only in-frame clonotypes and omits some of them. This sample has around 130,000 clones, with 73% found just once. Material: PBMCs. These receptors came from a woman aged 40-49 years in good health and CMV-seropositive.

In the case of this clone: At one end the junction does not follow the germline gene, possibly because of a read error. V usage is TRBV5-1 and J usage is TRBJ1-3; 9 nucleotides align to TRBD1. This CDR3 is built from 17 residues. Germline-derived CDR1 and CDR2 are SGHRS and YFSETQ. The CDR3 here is CASGLASDRGGGNTIYF. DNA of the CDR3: TGCGCCAGCGGCTTGGCCTCGGACAGGGGAGGTGGAAACACCATATATTTT.

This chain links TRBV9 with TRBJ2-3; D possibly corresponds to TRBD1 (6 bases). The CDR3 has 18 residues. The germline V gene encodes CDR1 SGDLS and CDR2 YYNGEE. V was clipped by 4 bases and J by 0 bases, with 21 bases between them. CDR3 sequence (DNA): TGTGCCAGCAGCACCTTCTACTCGACAGGTCCTAGCACAGATACGCAGTATTTT. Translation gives CASSTFYSTGPSTDTQYF.

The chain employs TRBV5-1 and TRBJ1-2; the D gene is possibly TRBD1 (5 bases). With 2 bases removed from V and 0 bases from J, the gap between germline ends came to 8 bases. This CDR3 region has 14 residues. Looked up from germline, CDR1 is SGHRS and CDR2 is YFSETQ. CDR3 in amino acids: CASSFDSTNYGYTF. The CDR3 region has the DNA TGCGCCAGCAGCTTCGACAGTACTAACTATGGCTACACCTTC.

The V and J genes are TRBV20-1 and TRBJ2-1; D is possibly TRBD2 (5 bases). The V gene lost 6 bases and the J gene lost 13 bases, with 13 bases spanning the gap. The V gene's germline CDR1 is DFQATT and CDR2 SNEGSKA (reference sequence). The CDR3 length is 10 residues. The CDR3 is CSARGSRQFF. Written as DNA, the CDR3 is TGCAGTGCCCGAGGGAGCCGCCAGTTCTTC.

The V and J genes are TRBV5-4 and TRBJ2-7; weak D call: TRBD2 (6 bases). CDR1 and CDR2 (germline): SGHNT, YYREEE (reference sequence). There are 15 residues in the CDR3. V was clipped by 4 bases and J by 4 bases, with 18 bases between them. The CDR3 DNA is TGTGCCAGCAGCCCCTCCCCGGGACTCGCTTACGAGCAGTACTTC. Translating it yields CASSPSPGLAYEQYF.

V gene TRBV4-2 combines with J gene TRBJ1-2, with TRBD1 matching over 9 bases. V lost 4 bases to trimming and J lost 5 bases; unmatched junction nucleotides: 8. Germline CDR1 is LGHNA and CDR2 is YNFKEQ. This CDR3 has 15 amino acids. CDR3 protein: CASSPSGTGIYGYTF. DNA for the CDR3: TGTGCCAGCAGCCCTTCCGGGACAGGGATTTATGGCTACACCTTC.

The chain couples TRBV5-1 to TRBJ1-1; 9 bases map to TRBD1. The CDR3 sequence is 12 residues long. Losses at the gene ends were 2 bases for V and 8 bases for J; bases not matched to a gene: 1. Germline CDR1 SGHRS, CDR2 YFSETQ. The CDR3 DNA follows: TGCGCCAGCAGCTTAGGGACAGGGGAAGCTTTCTTT. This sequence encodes CASSLGTGEAFF.

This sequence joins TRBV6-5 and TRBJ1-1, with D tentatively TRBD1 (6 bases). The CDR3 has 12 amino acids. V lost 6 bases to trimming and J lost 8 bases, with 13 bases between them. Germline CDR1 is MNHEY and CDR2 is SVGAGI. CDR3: CASRTPGVEAFF. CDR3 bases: TGTGCCAGCAGGACCCCAGGGGTCGAAGCTTTCTTT.

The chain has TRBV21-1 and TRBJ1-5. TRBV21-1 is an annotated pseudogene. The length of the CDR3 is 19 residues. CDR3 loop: CASSKAGGESSSSDQPQHF. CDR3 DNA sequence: TGTGCCAGCAGCAAAGCCGGGGGGGAATCTTCTAGTTCAGATCAGCCCCAGCATTTT.

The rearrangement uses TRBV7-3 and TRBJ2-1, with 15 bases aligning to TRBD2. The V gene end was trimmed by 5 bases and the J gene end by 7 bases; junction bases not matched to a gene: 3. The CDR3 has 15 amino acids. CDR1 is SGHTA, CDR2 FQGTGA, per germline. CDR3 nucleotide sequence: TGTGCCAGCAGCCTGGGGACTAGCGGGGGGAATGAGCAGTTCTTC. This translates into CASSLGTSGGNEQFF. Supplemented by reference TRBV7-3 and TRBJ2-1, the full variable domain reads GAGVSQTPSNKVTEKGKYVELRCDPISGHTALYWYRQSLGQGPEFLIYFQGTGAADDSGLPNDRFFAVRPEGSVSTLKIQRTERGDSAVYLCASSLGTSGGNEQFFGPGTRLTVL.

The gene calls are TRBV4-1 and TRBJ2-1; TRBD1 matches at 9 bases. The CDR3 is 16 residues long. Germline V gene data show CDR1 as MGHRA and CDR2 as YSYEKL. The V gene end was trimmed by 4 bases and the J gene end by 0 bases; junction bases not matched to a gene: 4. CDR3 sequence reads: CASSRSGQGSYNEQFF. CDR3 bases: TGCGCCAGCAGCCGGTCGGGACAGGGCTCCTACAATGAGCAGTTCTTC.

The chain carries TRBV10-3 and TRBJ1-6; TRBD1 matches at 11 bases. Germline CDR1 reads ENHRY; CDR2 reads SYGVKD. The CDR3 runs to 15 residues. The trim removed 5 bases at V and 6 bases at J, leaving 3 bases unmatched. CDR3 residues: CAISSGQGANSPLHF. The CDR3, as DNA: TGTGCCATCAGTTCCGGACAGGGGGCTAATTCACCCCTCCACTTT.

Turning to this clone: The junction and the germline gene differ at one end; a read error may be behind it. In DNA, the CDR3 is TGTGCCAGCAGCCTAGCGGGAGGTCGAGAGACCCAGTACTTC. Translation gives CASSLAGGRETQYF. The chain combines TRBV7-2 with TRBJ2-5, with TRBD2 matching 11 bases. Germline lookup yields CDR1 SGHTA and CDR2 FQGNSA. This CDR3 has 14 amino acids.

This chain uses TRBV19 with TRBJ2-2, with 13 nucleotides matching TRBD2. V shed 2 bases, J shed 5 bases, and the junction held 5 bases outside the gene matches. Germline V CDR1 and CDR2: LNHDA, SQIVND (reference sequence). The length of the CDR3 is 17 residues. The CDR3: CASSITSGRAETGELFF. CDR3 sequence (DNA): TGTGCCAGTAGTATAACTAGCGGGAGGGCCGAAACCGGGGAGCTGTTTTTT.

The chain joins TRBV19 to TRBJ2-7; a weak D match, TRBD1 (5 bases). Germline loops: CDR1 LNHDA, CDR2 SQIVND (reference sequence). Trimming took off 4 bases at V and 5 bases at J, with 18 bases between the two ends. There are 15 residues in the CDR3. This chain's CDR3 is CASSKTDGPRDEQYF. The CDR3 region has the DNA TGTGCCAGTAGTAAGACAGACGGCCCTCGGGACGAGCAGTACTTC.

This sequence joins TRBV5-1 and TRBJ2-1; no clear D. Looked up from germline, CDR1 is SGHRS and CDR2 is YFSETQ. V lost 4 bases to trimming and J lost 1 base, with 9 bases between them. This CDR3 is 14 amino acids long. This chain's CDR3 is CASSVVPSYNEQFF. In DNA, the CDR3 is TGCGCCAGCAGCGTGGTCCCGTCCTACAATGAGCAGTTCTTC.

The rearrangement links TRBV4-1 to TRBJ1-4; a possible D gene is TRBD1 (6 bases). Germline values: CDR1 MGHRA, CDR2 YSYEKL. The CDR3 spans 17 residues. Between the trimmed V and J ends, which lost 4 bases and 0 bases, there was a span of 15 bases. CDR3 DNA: TGCGCCAGCAGCCCCTCCGGACAGAGTGCAACTAATGAAAAACTGTTTTTT. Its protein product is CASSPSGQSATNEKLFF.

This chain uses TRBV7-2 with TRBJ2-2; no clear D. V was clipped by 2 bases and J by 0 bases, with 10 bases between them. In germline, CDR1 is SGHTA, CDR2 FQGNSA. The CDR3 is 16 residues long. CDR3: CASSLTQPSNTGELFF. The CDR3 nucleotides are TGTGCCAGCAGCTTAACACAGCCTTCGAACACCGGGGAGCTGTTTTTT.

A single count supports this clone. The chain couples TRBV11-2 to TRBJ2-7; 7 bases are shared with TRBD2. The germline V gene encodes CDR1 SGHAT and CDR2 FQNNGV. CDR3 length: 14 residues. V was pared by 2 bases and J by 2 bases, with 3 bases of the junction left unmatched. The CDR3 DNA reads TGTGCCAGCAGCTTACAGGGAGGGGCCTACGAGCAGTACTTC. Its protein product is CASSLQGGAYEQYF.

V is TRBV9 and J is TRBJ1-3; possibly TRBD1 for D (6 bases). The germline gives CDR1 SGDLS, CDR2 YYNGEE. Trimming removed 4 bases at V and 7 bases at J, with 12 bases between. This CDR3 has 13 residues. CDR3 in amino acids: CASSPPGVNTIYF. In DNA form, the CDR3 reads TGTGCCAGCAGCCCCCCAGGGGTTAACACCATATATTTT.

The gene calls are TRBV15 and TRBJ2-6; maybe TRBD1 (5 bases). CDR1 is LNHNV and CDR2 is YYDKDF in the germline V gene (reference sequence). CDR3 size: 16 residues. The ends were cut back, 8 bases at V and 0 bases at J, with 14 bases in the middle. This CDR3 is CATGVKTASGANVLTF. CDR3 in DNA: TGTGCCACCGGAGTAAAGACAGCCTCTGGGGCCAACGTCCTGACTTTC.